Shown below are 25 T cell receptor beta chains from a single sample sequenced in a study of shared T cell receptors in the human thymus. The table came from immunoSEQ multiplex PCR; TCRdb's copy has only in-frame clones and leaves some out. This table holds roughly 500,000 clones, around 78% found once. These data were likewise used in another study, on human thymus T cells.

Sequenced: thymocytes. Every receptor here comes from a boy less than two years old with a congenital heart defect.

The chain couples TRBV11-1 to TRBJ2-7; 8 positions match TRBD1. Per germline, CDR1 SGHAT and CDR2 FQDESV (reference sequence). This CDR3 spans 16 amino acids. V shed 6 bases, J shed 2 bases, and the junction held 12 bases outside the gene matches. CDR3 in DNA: TGTGCCAGCAGTCAAATCTGCGGGACAGGAGCCTACGAGCAGTACTTC. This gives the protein CASSQICGTGAYEQYF. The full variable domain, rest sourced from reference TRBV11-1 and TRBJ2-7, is EAEVAQSPRYKITEKSQAVAFWCDPISGHATLYWYRQILGQGPELLVQFQDESVVDDSQLPKDRFSAERLKGVDSTLKIQPAELGDSAMYLCASSQICGTGAYEQYFGPGTRLTVT.

The CDR3 nucleotides are TGTGCCAGCAGCACCTCTAGCGGGGGCTCCTACAATGAGCAGTTCTTC. Its protein product is CASSTSSGGSYNEQFF. The chain carries TRBV9 and TRBJ2-1, with 10 bases lining up with TRBD2. Germline V gene sequence: CDR1 SGDLS, CDR2 YYNGEE. V lost 4 bases and J lost 0; bases outside the gene matches: 4. CDR3 length: 16 residues.

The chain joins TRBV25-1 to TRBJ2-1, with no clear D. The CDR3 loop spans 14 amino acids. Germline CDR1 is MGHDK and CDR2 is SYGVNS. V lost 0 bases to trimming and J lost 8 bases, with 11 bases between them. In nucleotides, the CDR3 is TGTGCCAGCAGTGAATATTATCAAGAGGATGAGCAGTTCTTC. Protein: CASSEYYQEDEQFF.

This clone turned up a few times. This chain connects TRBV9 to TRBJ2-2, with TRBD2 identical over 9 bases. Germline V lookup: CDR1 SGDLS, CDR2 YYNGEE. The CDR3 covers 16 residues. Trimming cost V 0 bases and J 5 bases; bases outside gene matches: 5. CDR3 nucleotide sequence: TGTGCCAGCAGCGTAGGAACTAGCGGGCGGACCGGGGAGCTGTTTTTT. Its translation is CASSVGTSGRTGELFF. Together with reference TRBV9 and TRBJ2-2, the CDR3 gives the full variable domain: DSGVTQTPKHLITATGQRVTLRCSPRSGDLSVYWYQQSLDQGLQFLIQYYNGEERAKGNILERFSAQQFPDLHSELNLSSLELGDSALYFCASSVGTSGRTGELFFGEGSRLTVL.

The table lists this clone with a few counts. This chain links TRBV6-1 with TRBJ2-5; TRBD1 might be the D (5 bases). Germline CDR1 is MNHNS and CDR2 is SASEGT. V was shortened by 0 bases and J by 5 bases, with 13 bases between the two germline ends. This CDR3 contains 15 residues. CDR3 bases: TGTGCCAGCAGTGAAGCTGGGCAGGGTCACGAGACCCAGTACTTC. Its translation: CASSEAGQGHETQYF.

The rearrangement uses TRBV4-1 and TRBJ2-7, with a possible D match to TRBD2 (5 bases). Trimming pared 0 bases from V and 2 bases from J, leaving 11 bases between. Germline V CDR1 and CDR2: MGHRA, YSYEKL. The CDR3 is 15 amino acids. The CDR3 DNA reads TGCGCCAGCAGCCAAGATAGCGAAGCGGCCTACGAGCAGTACTTC. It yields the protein CASSQDSEAAYEQYF.

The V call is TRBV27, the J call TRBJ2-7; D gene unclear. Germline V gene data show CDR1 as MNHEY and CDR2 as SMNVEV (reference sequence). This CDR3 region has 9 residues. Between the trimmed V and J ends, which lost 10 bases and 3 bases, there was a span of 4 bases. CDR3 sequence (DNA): TGTGCCATTTACTACGAGCAGTACTTC. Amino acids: CAIYYEQYF.

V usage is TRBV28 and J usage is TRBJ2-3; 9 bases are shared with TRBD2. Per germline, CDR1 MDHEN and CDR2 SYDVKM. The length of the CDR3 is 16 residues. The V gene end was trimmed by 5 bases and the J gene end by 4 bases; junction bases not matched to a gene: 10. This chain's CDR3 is CASSPLASGNADTQYF. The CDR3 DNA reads TGTGCCAGCAGTCCTCTGGCTAGCGGGAATGCAGATACGCAGTATTTT.

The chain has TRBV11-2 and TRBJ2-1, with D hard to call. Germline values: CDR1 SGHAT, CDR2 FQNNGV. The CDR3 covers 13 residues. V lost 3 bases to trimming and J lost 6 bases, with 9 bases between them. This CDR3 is CASSFPNTNEQFF. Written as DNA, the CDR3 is TGTGCCAGCAGCTTCCCGAACACCAATGAGCAGTTCTTC. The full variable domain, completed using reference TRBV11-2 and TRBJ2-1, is EAGVAQSPRYKIIEKRQSVAFWCNPISGHATLYWYQQILGQGPKLLIQFQNNGVVDDSQLPKDRFSAERLKGVDSTLKIQPAKLEDSAVYLCASSFPNTNEQFFGPGTRLTVL.

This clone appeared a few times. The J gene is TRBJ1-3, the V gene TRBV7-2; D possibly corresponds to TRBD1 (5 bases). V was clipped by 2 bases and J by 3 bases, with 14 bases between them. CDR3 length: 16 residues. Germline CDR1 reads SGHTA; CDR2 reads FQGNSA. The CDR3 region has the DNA TGTGCCAGCAGCTTACAGGTCAGGGTAGATGGAAACACCATATATTTT. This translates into CASSLQVRVDGNTIYF. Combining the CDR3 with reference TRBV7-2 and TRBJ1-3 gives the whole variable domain GAGVSQSPSNKVTEKGKDVELRCDPISGHTALYWYRQSLGQGLEFLIYFQGNSAPDKSGLPSDRFSAERTGGSVSTLTIQRTQQEDSAVYLCASSLQVRVDGNTIYFGEGSWLTVV.

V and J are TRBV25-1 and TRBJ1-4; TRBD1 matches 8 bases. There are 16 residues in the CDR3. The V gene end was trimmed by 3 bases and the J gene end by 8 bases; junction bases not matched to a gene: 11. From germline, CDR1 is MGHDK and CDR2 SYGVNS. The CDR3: CASSDYLQGAGEKLFF. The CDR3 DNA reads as TGTGCCAGCAGTGATTACCTCCAGGGGGCGGGGGAAAAACTGTTTTTT.

CDR3 in DNA: TGTGCCAGCAGTGGAGGCAGGGGGGACACTGAAGCTTTCTTT. Translating gives CASSGGRGDTEAFF. The chain is built from TRBV6-1 and TRBJ1-1; 7 bases are a match to TRBD1. Per the germline V gene, CDR1 is MNHNS and CDR2 is SASEGT. V gave up 4 bases and J gave up 3 bases; unmatched junction bases: 5. This CDR3 spans 14 amino acids.

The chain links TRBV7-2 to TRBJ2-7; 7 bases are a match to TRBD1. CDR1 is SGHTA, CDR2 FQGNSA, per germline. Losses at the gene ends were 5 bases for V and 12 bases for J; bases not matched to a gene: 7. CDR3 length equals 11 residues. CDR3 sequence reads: CASSERTGLYF. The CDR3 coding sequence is TGTGCCAGCAGCGAGAGGACAGGCCTGTACTTC. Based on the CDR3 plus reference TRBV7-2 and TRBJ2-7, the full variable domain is GAGVSQSPSNKVTEKGKDVELRCDPISGHTALYWYRQSLGQGLEFLIYFQGNSAPDKSGLPSDRFSAERTGGSVSTLTIQRTQQEDSAVYLCASSERTGLYFGPGTRLTVT.

The CDR3 spells CAWSVREGADEQFF. For the CDR3, the DNA is TGTGCCTGGAGTGTACGAGAGGGGGCCGATGAGCAGTTCTTC. The V gene is TRBV30, the J gene TRBJ2-1; 7 bases fit TRBD1. The germline V gene has CDR1 GTSNPN and CDR2 SVGIG (reference sequence). The CDR3 covers 14 residues. The J segment lost 8 bases and the V segment lost 0 bases, leaving 7 bases of the junction unmatched.

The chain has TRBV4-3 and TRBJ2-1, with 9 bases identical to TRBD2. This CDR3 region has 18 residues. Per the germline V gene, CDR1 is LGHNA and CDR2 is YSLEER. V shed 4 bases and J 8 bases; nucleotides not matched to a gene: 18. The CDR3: CASSPKEEGLAGIDEQFF. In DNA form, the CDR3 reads TGCGCCAGCAGCCCGAAAGAGGAAGGGCTAGCGGGAATAGATGAGCAGTTCTTC.

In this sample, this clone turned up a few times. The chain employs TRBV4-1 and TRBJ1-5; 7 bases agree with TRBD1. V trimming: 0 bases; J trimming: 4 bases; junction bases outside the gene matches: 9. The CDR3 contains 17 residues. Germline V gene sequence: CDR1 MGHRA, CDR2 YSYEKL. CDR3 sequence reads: CASSQDASSTGNQPQHF. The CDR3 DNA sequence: TGCGCCAGCAGCCAAGATGCCAGTTCGACAGGGAATCAGCCCCAGCATTTT.

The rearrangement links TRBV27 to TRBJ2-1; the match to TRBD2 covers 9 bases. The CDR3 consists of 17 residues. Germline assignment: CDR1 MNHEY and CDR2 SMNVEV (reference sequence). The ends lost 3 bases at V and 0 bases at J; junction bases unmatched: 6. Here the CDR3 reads CASSLGLAGTSYNEQFF. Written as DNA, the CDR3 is TGTGCCAGCAGTTTGGGTCTAGCGGGAACCTCCTACAATGAGCAGTTCTTC.

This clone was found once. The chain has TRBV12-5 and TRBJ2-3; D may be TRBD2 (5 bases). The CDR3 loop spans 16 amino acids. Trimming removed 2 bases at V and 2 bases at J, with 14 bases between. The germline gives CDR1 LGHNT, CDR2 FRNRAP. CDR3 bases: TGTGCTAGTGGTTTGTGGGAGCGGCTCCCCACAGATACGCAGTATTTT. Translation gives CASGLWERLPTDTQYF. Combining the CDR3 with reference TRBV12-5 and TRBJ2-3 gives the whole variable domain DARVTQTPRHKVTEMGQEVTMRCQPILGHNTVFWYRQTMMQGLELLAYFRNRAPLDDSGMPKDRFSAEMPDATLATLKIQPSEPRDSAVYFCASGLWERLPTDTQYFGPGTRLTVL.

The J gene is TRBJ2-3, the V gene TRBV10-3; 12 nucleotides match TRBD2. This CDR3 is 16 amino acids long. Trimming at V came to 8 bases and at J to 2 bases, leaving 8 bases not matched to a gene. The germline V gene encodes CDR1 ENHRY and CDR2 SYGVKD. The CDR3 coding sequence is TGTGCCATCGAAGGGCGGACTAGCGGGAACACAGATACGCAGTATTTT. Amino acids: CAIEGRTSGNTDTQYF.

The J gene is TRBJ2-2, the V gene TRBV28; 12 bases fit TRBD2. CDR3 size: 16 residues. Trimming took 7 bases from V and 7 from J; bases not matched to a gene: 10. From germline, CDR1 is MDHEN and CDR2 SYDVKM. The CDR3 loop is CASIDPSGRAGGELFF. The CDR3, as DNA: TGTGCCAGCATCGACCCTAGCGGGAGGGCCGGCGGGGAGCTGTTTTTT.

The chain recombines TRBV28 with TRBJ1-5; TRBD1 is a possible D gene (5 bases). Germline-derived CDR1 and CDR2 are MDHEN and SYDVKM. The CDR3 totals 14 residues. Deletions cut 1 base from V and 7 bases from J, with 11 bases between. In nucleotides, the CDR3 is TGTGCCAGCAGTTTATTCGGGGCGGGGCAGCCCCAGCATTTT. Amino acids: CASSLFGAGQPQHF.

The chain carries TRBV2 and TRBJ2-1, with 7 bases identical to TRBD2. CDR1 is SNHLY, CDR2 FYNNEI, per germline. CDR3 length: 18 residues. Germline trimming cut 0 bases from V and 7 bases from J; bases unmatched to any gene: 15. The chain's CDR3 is CASSEAPGVGRETNEQFF. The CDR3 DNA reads TGTGCCAGCAGTGAAGCGCCTGGGGTGGGGCGGGAGACGAATGAGCAGTTCTTC.

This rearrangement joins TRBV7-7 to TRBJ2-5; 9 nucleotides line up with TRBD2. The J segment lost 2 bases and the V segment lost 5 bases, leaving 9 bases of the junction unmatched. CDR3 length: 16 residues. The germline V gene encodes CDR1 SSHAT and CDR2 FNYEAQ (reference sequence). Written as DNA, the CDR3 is TGTGCCAGCAGCCCATCGCCTAGCGGGGTACAAGAGACCCAGTACTTC. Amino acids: CASSPSPSGVQETQYF.

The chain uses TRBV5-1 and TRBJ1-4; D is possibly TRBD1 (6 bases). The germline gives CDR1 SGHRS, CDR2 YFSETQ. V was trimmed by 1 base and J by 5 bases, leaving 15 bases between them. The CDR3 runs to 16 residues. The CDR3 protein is CASSLPQGGGNEKLFF. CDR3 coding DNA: TGCGCCAGCAGCTTGCCCCAGGGAGGGGGGAATGAAAAACTGTTTTTT.

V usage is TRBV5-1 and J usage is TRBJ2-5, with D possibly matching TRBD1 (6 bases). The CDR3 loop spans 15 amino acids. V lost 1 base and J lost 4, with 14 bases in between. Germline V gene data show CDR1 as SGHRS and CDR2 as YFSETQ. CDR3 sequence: CASSLRQGQRETQYF. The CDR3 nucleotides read TGCGCCAGCAGCTTGAGGCAGGGGCAGCGAGAGACCCAGTACTTC.